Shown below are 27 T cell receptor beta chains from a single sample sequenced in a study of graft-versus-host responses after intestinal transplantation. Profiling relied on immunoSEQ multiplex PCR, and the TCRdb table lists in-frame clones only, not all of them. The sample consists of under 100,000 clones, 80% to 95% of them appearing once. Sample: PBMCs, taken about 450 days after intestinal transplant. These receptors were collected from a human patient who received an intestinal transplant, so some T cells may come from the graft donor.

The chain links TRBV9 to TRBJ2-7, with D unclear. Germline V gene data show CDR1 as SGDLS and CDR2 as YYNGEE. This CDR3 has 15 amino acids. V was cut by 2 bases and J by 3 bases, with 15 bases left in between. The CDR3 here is CASSVDIGSFYEQYF. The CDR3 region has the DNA TGTGCCAGCAGCGTGGATATTGGAAGTTTCTACGAGCAGTACTTC.

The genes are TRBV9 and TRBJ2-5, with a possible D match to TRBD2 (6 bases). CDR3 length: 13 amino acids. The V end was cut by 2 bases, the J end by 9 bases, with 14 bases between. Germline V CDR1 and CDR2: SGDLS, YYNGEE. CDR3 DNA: TGTGCCAGCAGCGTTAGCGGACTTGGGGCCCAGTACTTC. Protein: CASSVSGLGAQYF.

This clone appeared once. The CDR3 nucleotides are TGTGCCAGCGCCCCAGCGGGCCGGCAGGAAAAACTGTTTTTT. It yields the protein CASAPAGRQEKLFF. The chain employs TRBV5-4 and TRBJ1-4; D is unclear. V was pared by 7 bases and J by 8 bases, with 18 bases between. The CDR3 spans 14 residues. Germline-derived CDR1 and CDR2 are SGHNT and YYREEE (reference sequence).

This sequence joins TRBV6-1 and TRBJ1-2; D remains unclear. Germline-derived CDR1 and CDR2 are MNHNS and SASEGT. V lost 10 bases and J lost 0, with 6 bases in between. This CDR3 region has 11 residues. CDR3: CATQTNYGYTF. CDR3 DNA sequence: TGTGCCACACAGACTAACTATGGCTACACCTTC.

The CDR3 nucleotides are TGTGCCACCCGGACATCGAACACTGAAGCTTTCTTT. Amino acids: CATRTSNTEAFF. The rearrangement joins TRBV6-5 to TRBJ1-1; D is possibly TRBD1 (5 bases). The V end lost 10 bases, the J end lost 1 base, and 10 bases lay between the germline ends. The CDR3 has 12 residues. Germline values: CDR1 MNHEY, CDR2 SVGAGI.

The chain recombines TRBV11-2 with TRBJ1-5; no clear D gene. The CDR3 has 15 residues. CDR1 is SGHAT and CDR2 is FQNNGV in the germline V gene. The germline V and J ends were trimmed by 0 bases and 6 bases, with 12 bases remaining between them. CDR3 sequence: CASSLDLSEGQPQHF. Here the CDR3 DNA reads TGTGCCAGCAGCTTAGATCTGTCGGAGGGTCAGCCCCAGCATTTT.

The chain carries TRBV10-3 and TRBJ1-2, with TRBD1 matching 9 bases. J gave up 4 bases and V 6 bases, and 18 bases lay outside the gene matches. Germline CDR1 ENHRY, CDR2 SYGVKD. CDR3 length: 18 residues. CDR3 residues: CAIREGQNPGQGGYGYTF. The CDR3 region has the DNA TGTGCCATCAGGGAGGGACAAAACCCGGGACAGGGAGGCTATGGCTACACCTTC.

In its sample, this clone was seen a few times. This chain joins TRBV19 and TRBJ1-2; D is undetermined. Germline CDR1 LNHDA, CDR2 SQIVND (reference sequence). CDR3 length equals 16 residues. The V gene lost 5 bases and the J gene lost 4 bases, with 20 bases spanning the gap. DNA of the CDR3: TGTGCCAGTAGTCCGCACAGAGCCGTCCAAATCTATGGCTACACCTTC. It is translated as CASSPHRAVQIYGYTF.

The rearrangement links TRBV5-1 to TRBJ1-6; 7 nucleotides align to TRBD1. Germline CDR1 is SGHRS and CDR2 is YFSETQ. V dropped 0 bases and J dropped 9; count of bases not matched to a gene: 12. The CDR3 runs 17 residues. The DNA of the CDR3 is TGCGCCAGCAGCTTGGTCGGCAGGGGGAGCCCTAGTTCACCCCTCCACTTT. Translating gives CASSLVGRGSPSSPLHF.

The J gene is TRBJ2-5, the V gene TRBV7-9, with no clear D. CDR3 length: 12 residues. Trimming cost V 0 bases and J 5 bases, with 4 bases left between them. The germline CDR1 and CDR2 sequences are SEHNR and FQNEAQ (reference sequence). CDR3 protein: CASSLAGETQYF. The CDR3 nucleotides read TGTGCCAGCAGCTTAGCGGGGGAGACCCAGTACTTC.

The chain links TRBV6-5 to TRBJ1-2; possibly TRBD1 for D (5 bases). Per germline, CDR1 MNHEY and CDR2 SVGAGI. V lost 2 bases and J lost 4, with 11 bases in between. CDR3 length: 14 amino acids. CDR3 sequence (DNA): TGTGCCAGCAGTTACAGCAGGGAGGGCTATGGCTACACCTTC. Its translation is CASSYSREGYGYTF.

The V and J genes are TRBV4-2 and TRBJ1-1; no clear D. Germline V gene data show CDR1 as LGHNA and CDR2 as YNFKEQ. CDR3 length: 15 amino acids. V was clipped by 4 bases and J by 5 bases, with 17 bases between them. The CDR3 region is CASSPLGTIGTEAFF. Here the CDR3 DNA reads TGTGCCAGCAGCCCCCTCGGAACCATTGGGACTGAAGCTTTCTTT.

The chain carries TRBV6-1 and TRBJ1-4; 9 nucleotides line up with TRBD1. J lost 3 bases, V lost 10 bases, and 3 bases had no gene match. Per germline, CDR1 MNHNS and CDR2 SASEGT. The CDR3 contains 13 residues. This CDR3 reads CATDRGANEKLFF. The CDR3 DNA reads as TGTGCCACAGACAGGGGGGCTAATGAAAAACTGTTTTTT.

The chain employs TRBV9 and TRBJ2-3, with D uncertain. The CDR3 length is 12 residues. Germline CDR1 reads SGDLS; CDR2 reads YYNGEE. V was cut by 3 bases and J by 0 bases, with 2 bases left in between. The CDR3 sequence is CASSGSTDTQYF. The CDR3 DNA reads TGTGCCAGCAGCGGGAGCACAGATACGCAGTATTTT.

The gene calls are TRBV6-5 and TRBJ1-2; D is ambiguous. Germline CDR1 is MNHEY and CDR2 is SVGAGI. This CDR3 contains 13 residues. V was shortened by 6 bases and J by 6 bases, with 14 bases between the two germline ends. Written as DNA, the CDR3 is TGTGCCAGCAGCCCCCGAGGGTCCAATGGCTACACCTTC. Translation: CASSPRGSNGYTF.

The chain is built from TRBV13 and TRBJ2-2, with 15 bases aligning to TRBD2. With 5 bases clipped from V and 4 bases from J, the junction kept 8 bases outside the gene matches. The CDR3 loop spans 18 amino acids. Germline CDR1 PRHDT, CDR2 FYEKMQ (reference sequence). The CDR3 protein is CASSPGLAGGVGTGELFF. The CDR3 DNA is TGTGCCAGCAGCCCCGGACTAGCGGGGGGGGTCGGCACCGGGGAGCTGTTTTTT.

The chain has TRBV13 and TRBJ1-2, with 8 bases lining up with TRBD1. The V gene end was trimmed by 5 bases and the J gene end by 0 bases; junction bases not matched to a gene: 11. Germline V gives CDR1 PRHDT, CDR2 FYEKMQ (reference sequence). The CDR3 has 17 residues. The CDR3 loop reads CASSTTTRTGPNYGYTF. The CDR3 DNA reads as TGTGCCAGCAGCACAACGACCCGGACAGGGCCTAACTATGGCTACACCTTC. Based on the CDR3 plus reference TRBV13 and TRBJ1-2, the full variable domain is AAGVIQSPRHLIKEKRETATLKCYPIPRHDTVYWYQQGPGQDPQFLISFYEKMQSDKGSIPDRFSAQQFSDYHSELNMSSLELGDSALYFCASSTTTRTGPNYGYTFGSGTRLTVV.

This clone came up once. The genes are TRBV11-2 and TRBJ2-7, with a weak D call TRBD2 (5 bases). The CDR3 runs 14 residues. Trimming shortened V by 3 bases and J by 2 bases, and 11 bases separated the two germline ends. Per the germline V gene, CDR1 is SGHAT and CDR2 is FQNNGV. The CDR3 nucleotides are TGTGCCAGCAGCTTGAGGGCACCCCCCTACGAGCAGTACTTC. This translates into CASSLRAPPYEQYF.

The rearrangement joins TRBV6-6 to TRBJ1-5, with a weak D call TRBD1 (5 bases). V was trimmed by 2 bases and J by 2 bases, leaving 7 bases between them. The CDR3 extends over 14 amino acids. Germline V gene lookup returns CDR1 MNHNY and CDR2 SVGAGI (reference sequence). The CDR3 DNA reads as TGTGCCAGCAGTTACGGGGGGGGCAATCAGCCCCAGCATTTT. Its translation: CASSYGGGNQPQHF.

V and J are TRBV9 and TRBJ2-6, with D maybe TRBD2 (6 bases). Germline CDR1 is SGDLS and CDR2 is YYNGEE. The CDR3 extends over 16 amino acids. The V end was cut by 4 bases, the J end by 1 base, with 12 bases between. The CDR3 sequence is CASSPGGESGANVLTF. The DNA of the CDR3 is TGTGCCAGCAGCCCCGGAGGGGAATCTGGGGCCAACGTCCTGACTTTC.

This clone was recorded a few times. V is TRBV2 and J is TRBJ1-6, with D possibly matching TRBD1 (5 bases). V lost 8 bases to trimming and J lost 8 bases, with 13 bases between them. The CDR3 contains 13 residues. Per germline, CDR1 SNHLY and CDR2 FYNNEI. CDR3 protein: CASGGTGDSPLHF. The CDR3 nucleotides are TGTGCCAGCGGTGGTACAGGAGATTCACCCCTCCACTTT.

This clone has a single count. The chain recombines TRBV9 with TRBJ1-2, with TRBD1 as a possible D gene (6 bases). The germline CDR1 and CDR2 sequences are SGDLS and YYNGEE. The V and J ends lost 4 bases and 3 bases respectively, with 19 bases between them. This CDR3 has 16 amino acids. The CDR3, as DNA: TGTGCCAGCAGCCATGAAGGGGGGGTAGGTGACTATGGCTACACCTTC. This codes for CASSHEGGVGDYGYTF.

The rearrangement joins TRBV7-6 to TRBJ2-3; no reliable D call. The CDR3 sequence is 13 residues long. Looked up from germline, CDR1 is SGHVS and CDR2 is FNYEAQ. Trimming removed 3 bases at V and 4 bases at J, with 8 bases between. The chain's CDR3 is CASSFVRADTQYF. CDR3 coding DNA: TGTGCCAGCAGCTTTGTTCGGGCAGATACGCAGTATTTT. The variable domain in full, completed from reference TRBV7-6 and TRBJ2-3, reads GAGVSQSPRYKVTKRGQDVALRCDPISGHVSLYWYRQALGQGPEFLTYFNYEAQQDKSGLPNDRFSAERPEGSISTLTIQRTEQRDSAMYRCASSFVRADTQYFGPGTRLTVL.

The chain's CDR3 is CASDRTGRILGNTIYF. The CDR3, as DNA: TGTGCTAGTGATCGGACAGGACGAATCCTTGGAAACACCATATATTTT. This rearrangement joins TRBV12-5 to TRBJ1-3, with TRBD1 identical over 7 bases. The CDR3 runs to 16 residues. V shed 7 bases and J 3 bases; nucleotides not matched to a gene: 12. In germline, CDR1 is LGHNT, CDR2 FRNRAP.

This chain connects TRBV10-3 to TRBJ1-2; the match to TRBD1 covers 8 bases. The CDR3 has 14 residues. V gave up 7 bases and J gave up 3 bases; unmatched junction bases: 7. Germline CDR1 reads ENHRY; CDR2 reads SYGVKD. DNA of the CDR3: TGTGCCATCAATGGACAGGGTGAGGACTATGGCTACACCTTC. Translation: CAINGQGEDYGYTF.

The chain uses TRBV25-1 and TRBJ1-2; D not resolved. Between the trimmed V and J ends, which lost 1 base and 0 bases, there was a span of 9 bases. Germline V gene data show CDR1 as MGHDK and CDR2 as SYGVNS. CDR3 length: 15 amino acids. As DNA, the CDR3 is TGTGCCAGCAGTGAATCAGACGGTACTAACTATGGCTACACCTTC. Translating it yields CASSESDGTNYGYTF.

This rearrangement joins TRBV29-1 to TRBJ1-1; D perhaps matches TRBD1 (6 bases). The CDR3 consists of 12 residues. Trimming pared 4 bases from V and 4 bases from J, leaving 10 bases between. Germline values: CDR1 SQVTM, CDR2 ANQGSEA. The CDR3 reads CSVASGVTEAFF. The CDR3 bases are TGCAGCGTTGCGTCAGGGGTCACTGAAGCTTTCTTT.